A single sample gave rise to the 28 T cell receptor beta chains below, sequenced in a study of control samples from healthy donors and cancer patients. Profiled with immunoSEQ multiplex PCR; TCRdb holds only in-frame clones, not every one. The sample lists tens of thousands of clones, about 91% occurring once. The sequenced sample consisted of blood. The receptors come from a man between 50 and 59 years old in good health.

V usage is TRBV6-2 or TRBV6-3 and J usage is TRBJ1-5; D gene uncertain. The length of the CDR3 is 12 residues. The germline CDR1 and CDR2 sequences are MNHEY and SVGEGT. The V end was cut by 2 bases, the J end by 5 bases, with 4 bases between. CDR3 in DNA: TGTGCCAGCAGTTACGGGTATCAGCCCCAGCATTTT. It yields the protein CASSYGYQPQHF.

This clone has only a few counts. The V gene is TRBV7-2, the J gene TRBJ2-5; D is possibly TRBD2 (6 bases). Deletions cut 6 bases from V and 4 bases from J, with 18 bases between. Germline V lookup: CDR1 SGHTA, CDR2 FQGNSA. This CDR3 is built from 15 residues. CDR3: CASSSVRGLGETQYF. The CDR3 DNA reads as TGTGCCAGCAGTTCAGTGCGGGGCTTAGGAGAGACCCAGTACTTC.

The CDR3, as DNA: TGCGCCAGCAGCCTGGGGGACAGGTGGGAGACCCAGTACTTC. Translated: CASSLGDRWETQYF. The chain joins TRBV5-1 to TRBJ2-5, with TRBD1 identical over 8 bases. The CDR3 is 14 amino acids. V shed 4 bases, J shed 5 bases, and the junction held 7 bases outside the gene matches. Germline V CDR1 and CDR2: SGHRS, YFSETQ. Together with reference TRBV5-1 and TRBJ2-5, the CDR3 gives the full variable domain: KAGVTQTPRYLIKTRGQQVTLSCSPISGHRSVSWYQQTPGQGLQFLFEYFSETQRNKGNFPGRFSGRQFSNSRSEMNVSTLELGDSALYLCASSLGDRWETQYFGPGTRLLVL.

The J gene is TRBJ1-2, the V gene TRBV19; D may be TRBD1 (5 bases). CDR3 length equals 13 residues. Trimming pared 1 base from V and 4 bases from J, leaving 7 bases between. Looked up from germline, CDR1 is LNHDA and CDR2 is SQIVND (reference sequence). The DNA of the CDR3 is TGTGCCAGTAGTATAGGGGACCGCTATGGCTACACCTTC. It codes for CASSIGDRYGYTF.

This chain links TRBV6-1 with TRBJ2-7; D not resolved. Trimming shortened V by 1 base and J by 3 bases, and 13 bases separated the two germline ends. Germline values: CDR1 MNHNS, CDR2 SASEGT. The CDR3 runs to 15 residues. The CDR3 here is CASSEGSSAGYEQYF. The CDR3 nucleotides are TGTGCCAGCAGTGAAGGTTCATCGGCCGGCTACGAGCAGTACTTC.

This chain connects TRBV5-4 to TRBJ1-1; 9 bases line up with TRBD1. The germline gives CDR1 SGHNT, CDR2 YYREEE (reference sequence). J lost 4 bases, V lost 4 bases, and 8 bases had no gene match. The CDR3 is made up of 15 amino acids. CDR3 sequence (DNA): TGTGCCAGCAGCGGAAAGACAGGGGGGATCACTGAAGCTTTCTTT. This gives the protein CASSGKTGGITEAFF.

The chain combines TRBV5-1 with TRBJ2-7, with 7 bases aligning to TRBD2. The CDR3 loop spans 15 amino acids. The V segment lost 0 bases and the J segment 2 bases; nucleotides outside the gene matches: 5. In germline, CDR1 is SGHRS, CDR2 YFSETQ. The CDR3 sequence: CASSLDGGETYEQYF. The CDR3 DNA is TGCGCCAGCAGCTTGGATGGGGGGGAGACCTACGAGCAGTACTTC.

This chain connects TRBV7-2 to TRBJ2-1; D perhaps matches TRBD1 (5 bases). The CDR3 is made up of 14 amino acids. Germline V gene lookup returns CDR1 SGHTA and CDR2 FQGNSA. Trimming removed 5 bases at V and 7 bases at J, with 15 bases between. The CDR3 DNA is TGTGCCAGCAGCCCCGCAGGGAATGGTAATGAGCAGTTCTTC. The encoded protein is CASSPAGNGNEQFF.

CDR3 region: CAWSRTRGLFDGYTF. For the CDR3, the DNA is TGTGCCTGGAGTCGCACCAGGGGGCTTTTTGATGGCTACACCTTC. This chain links TRBV30 with TRBJ1-2, with 8 positions matching TRBD1. The CDR3 has 15 amino acids. The V segment lost 2 bases and the J segment 6 bases; nucleotides outside the gene matches: 11. The germline V gene encodes CDR1 GTSNPN and CDR2 SVGIG (reference sequence).

The chain carries TRBV9 and TRBJ2-1, with 9 bases that match TRBD2. This CDR3 has 15 amino acids. The germline V gene has CDR1 SGDLS and CDR2 YYNGEE. After removal of 7 bases from V and 9 bases from J, the junction contained 14 bases not matched to a gene. This chain's CDR3 is CASASGATSWGEQFF. CDR3 DNA: TGTGCCAGCGCTAGCGGGGCTACCTCTTGGGGTGAGCAGTTCTTC. The full variable domain, completed using reference TRBV9 and TRBJ2-1, is DSGVTQTPKHLITATGQRVTLRCSPRSGDLSVYWYQQSLDQGLQFLIQYYNGEERAKGNILERFSAQQFPDLHSELNLSSLELGDSALYFCASASGATSWGEQFFGPGTRLTVL.

The chain carries TRBV29-1 and TRBJ2-1; perhaps TRBD2 as D (5 bases). In germline, CDR1 is SQVTM, CDR2 ANQGSEA. The CDR3 covers 13 residues. V was pared by 3 bases and J by 4 bases, with 10 bases between. CDR3 sequence reads: CSVDRRGYNEQFF. In DNA form, the CDR3 reads TGCAGCGTTGATCGGCGCGGGTACAATGAGCAGTTCTTC.

This chain joins TRBV19 and TRBJ1-2; D call uncertain. Germline CDR1 and CDR2: LNHDA and SQIVND (reference sequence). The CDR3 runs to 15 residues. Trimming took 4 bases from V and 2 from J, leaving 14 bases between them. The CDR3 here is CASSTPRLGNYGYTF. CDR3 nucleotide sequence: TGTGCCAGTAGTACCCCTCGGCTAGGGAACTATGGCTACACCTTC.

The V and J genes are TRBV5-1 and TRBJ2-3, with TRBD2 matching over 9 bases. The V gene end was trimmed by 8 bases and the J gene end by 11 bases; junction bases not matched to a gene: 15. The CDR3 is made up of 14 amino acids. Germline V CDR1 and CDR2: SGHRS, YFSETQ. CDR3 bases: TGCGCCAGTTCTCAGCGGGGGGCCAACGCCGGGCAGTATTTT. Residues: CASSQRGANAGQYF.

The chain uses TRBV3-1 (or the pseudogene TRBV3-2) and TRBJ1-1; 7 bases are a match to TRBD1. Trimming took 4 bases from V and 4 from J; bases not matched to a gene: 6. The CDR3 sequence is 14 residues long. Germline V gene sequence: CDR1 LGHDT, CDR2 YNNKEL (reference sequence). CDR3 loop: CASSPGQQGTEAFF. CDR3 sequence (DNA): TGTGCCAGCAGCCCGGGACAGCAAGGCACTGAAGCTTTCTTT.

A few counts support this clone. The rearrangement links TRBV5-1 to TRBJ1-6; D is ambiguous. The V end was cut by 0 bases, the J end by 10 bases, with 8 bases between. CDR1 is SGHRS and CDR2 is YFSETQ in the germline V gene. The CDR3 runs to 13 residues. The CDR3 region has the DNA TGCGCCAGCAGCTTGGCCGAAAGGTCACCCCTCCACTTT. Protein product: CASSLAERSPLHF.

The chain links TRBV5-4 to TRBJ2-7; no firm D call. Germline values: CDR1 SGHNT, CDR2 YYREEE (reference sequence). CDR3 length: 12 residues. Trimming cost V 3 bases and J 0 bases, with 4 bases left between them. The CDR3 DNA is TGTGCCAGCAGCTCCGCCTCCTACGAGCAGTACTTC. Translated: CASSSASYEQYF.

The chain is built from TRBV27 and TRBJ1-1; TRBD1 might be the D (6 bases). Looked up from germline, CDR1 is MNHEY and CDR2 is SMNVEV (reference sequence). V was cut by 1 base and J by 4 bases, with 13 bases left in between. The CDR3 covers 15 residues. The CDR3, as DNA: TGTGCCAGCAGTTTATGGGGGGCGGGAGGCACTGAAGCTTTCTTT. Protein product: CASSLWGAGGTEAFF.

This sequence joins TRBV12-3 or TRBV12-4 and TRBJ2-7; unclear D gene. With 1 base removed from V and 7 bases from J, the gap between germline ends came to 11 bases. The CDR3 is 13 residues long. The CDR3 is CASSLGQVGEQYF. Written as DNA, the CDR3 is TGTGCCAGCAGTTTAGGTCAGGTTGGGGAGCAGTACTTC.

This clone was found once. J is TRBJ1-4 and V is TRBV6-1; 8 bases line up with TRBD1. The CDR3 has 14 residues. J gave up 8 bases and V 1 base, and 3 bases lay outside the gene matches. Germline lookup yields CDR1 MNHNS and CDR2 SASEGT. CDR3 bases: TGTGCCAGCAGTGAAGGGACAGGGAGAGAAAAACTGTTTTTT. Its translation is CASSEGTGREKLFF.

CDR3 sequence (DNA): TGTGCCTGGAGTACCGGGTCAACTTTCTCTGGGGCCAACGTCCTGACTTTC. Amino acids: CAWSTGSTFSGANVLTF. V gene TRBV30 combines with J gene TRBJ2-6; no definite D call. The CDR3 length is 17 residues. V gave up 2 bases and J gave up 0 bases, with 14 bases separating them. Germline V gives CDR1 GTSNPN, CDR2 SVGIG (reference sequence).

The chain is built from TRBV27 and TRBJ2-2, with 13 positions matching TRBD2. Unmatched junction bases numbered 7, after V lost 0 bases and J lost 0 bases. CDR1 MNHEY and CDR2 SMNVEV come from the germline V gene (reference sequence). The CDR3 is 20 residues long. The CDR3 DNA is TGTGCCAGCAGTTTATCGCTGAGACTAGCGGGGGGCCCGAACACCGGGGAGCTGTTTTTT. It translates to CASSLSLRLAGGPNTGELFF.

The chain carries TRBV6-4 and TRBJ1-2, with TRBD1 as a possible D gene (5 bases). Deletions cut 11 bases from V and 6 bases from J, with 16 bases between. The CDR3 contains 12 residues. Germline V CDR1 and CDR2: MRHNA, SNTAGT. CDR3 DNA sequence: TGTGCCGGCCTATTCCGGGACCATGGCTACACCTTC. Amino acid sequence: CAGLFRDHGYTF.

This chain connects TRBV19 to TRBJ2-2; tentative D call: TRBD1 (5 bases). Trimming removed 8 bases from V and 1 base from J, with 8 bases in between. The CDR3 totals 13 residues. CDR1 is LNHDA, CDR2 SQIVND, per germline (reference sequence). The CDR3 region is CASYDRNTGELFF. DNA for the CDR3: TGTGCCAGTTACGACAGGAACACCGGGGAGCTGTTTTTT.

The J gene is TRBJ1-1, the V gene TRBV11-2, with D maybe TRBD1 (6 bases). The length of the CDR3 is 14 residues. V gave up 0 bases and J gave up 8 bases, with 13 bases separating them. Germline V gene lookup returns CDR1 SGHAT and CDR2 FQNNGV. CDR3 amino acids: CASSLDYNRVEAFF. The CDR3 bases are TGTGCCAGCAGCTTAGACTACAACAGGGTCGAAGCTTTCTTT.

The genes are TRBV30 and TRBJ2-7, with D possibly being TRBD1 (5 bases). V shed 1 base and J shed 3 bases, with 7 bases lying between them. This CDR3 comprises 12 residues. Germline loops: CDR1 GTSNPN, CDR2 SVGIG (reference sequence). CDR3 nucleotides: TGTGCCTGGAGTGGTCAGGGCTACGAGCAGTACTTC. Protein sequence: CAWSGQGYEQYF.

The chain couples TRBV19 to TRBJ1-6, with a weak D call TRBD1 (5 bases). The V and J ends lost 5 bases and 10 bases respectively, with 12 bases between them. This CDR3 is 13 amino acids long. CDR1 is LNHDA, CDR2 SQIVND, per germline (reference sequence). In DNA, the CDR3 is TGTGCCAGTAGTGACACAGGAGCCTCACCCCTCCACTTT. It translates to CASSDTGASPLHF.

This chain uses TRBV12-5 with TRBJ1-5; D may be TRBD1 (6 bases). The CDR3 has 14 residues. Trimming pared 6 bases from V and 4 bases from J, leaving 13 bases between. Germline V gives CDR1 LGHNT, CDR2 FRNRAP. The CDR3 sequence: CASGSGAPNQPQHF. In nucleotides, the CDR3 is TGTGCTAGTGGGTCAGGGGCCCCTAATCAGCCCCAGCATTTT.

The chain is built from TRBV7-2 and TRBJ1-2; unclear D gene. There are 17 residues in the CDR3. CDR1 and CDR2 (germline): SGHTA, FQGNSA. The V end lost 5 bases, the J end lost 0 bases, and 19 bases lay between the germline ends. This CDR3 reads CASSPALLGASNYGYTF. DNA for the CDR3: TGTGCCAGCAGCCCGGCCCTTCTGGGAGCCTCTAACTATGGCTACACCTTC.